This T cell receptor (beta chain) was sequenced during a study of Ad26.COV2.S vaccination and SARS-CoV-2 variants. Turning to the study itself: In the study, Ad26.COV2.S was injected intramuscularly once, or twice 56 days apart.

Indicated treatment: roughly 18 received Ad26.COV2.S at low or high dose, single or two shots; 5 received placebo; per-sample allocation not given. Vaccine and placebo recipients were sampled on day 63 after the first injection. To note about this clone: Its matching antigen is unknown.

Germline CDR1 SGHVS, CDR2 FQNEAQ. V was trimmed by 4 bases and J by 1 base, leaving 10 bases between them. The CDR3 has 14 amino acids. Clones were sequenced by immunoSEQ multiplex PCR, and TCRdb holds only the in-frame ones, with some missing. The sample yields roughly 350,000 clones, around nine tenths seen once. Notes on the study in general: Among vaccine recipients, spike-specific TCR breadth exceeded that of placebo recipients.

This clonotype originated in a person between 18 and 60 years old who received the Ad26.COV2.S COVID-19 vaccine or a placebo. The sequenced sample was peripheral blood, obtained in a trial of Ad26.COV2.S vaccine versus placebo. This chain connects TRBV7-8 to TRBJ1-1, with D unclear. As DNA, the CDR3 is TGTGCCAGCAGCTCCGGACGGTCGAACACTGAAGCTTTCTTT. As protein: CASSSGRSNTEAFF.